One and the same sample provided the 8 T cell receptor beta chains below, sequenced in a study of T cell responses to AZD1222 COVID-19 vaccine. The data were produced by immunoSEQ multiplex PCR, yet TCRdb's version contains in-frame clones alone and is incomplete. The data hold around 150,000 clones, with about 92% observed a single time. The starting material was peripheral blood, obtained 28 days after the second AZD1222 dose. All receptors derive from an adult who received the AZD1222 COVID-19 vaccine.

The chain employs TRBV3-1 (or the pseudogene TRBV3-2) and TRBJ2-2; D tentatively reads TRBD1 or TRBD2 (5 bases each). The V gene's germline CDR1 is LGHDT and CDR2 YNNKEL (reference sequence). V lost 2 bases to trimming and J lost 2 bases, with 12 bases between them. The CDR3 runs to 16 residues. The CDR3 bases are TGTGCCAGCAGCCAATGGGGCAGGGACAACACCGGGGAGCTGTTTTTT. Amino acid sequence: CASSQWGRDNTGELFF.

This chain uses TRBV30 with TRBJ1-1; D might be TRBD1 (5 bases). CDR1 is GTSNPN, CDR2 SVGIG, per germline (reference sequence). The CDR3 runs to 14 residues. The V gene lost 0 bases and the J gene lost 3 bases, with 11 bases spanning the gap. CDR3 region: CAWSVGVGDTEAFF. The CDR3 DNA sequence: TGTGCCTGGAGTGTCGGAGTGGGGGACACTGAAGCTTTCTTT.

The rearrangement uses TRBV9 and TRBJ2-7; 7 bases map to TRBD2. This CDR3 has 20 residues. Germline loops: CDR1 SGDLS, CDR2 YYNGEE. The V gene end was trimmed by 1 base and the J gene end by 6 bases; junction bases not matched to a gene: 25. In DNA form, the CDR3 reads TGTGCCAGCAGCGTACGAATGAGTAGGACTCTAGTTGCCATAGCGGGCGAGCAGTACTTC. This codes for CASSVRMSRTLVAIAGEQYF. The full variable domain, completed using reference TRBV9 and TRBJ2-7, is DSGVTQTPKHLITATGQRVTLRCSPRSGDLSVYWYQQSLDQGLQFLIQYYNGEERAKGNILERFSAQQFPDLHSELNLSSLELGDSALYFCASSVRMSRTLVAIAGEQYFGPGTRLTVT.

Ten or more counts support this clone. The J gene is TRBJ2-7, the V gene TRBV19; perhaps TRBD2 as D (5 bases). In germline, CDR1 is LNHDA, CDR2 SQIVND (reference sequence). Trimming cost V 6 bases and J 0 bases, with 15 bases left between them. CDR3 length: 15 residues. The CDR3 sequence: CASSSLEGASYEQYF. For the CDR3, the DNA is TGTGCCAGTAGCTCCCTTGAGGGCGCCTCCTACGAGCAGTACTTC.

This clone was recorded once. The gene calls are TRBV5-4 and TRBJ1-1; 9 bases align to TRBD1. The J segment lost 6 bases and the V segment lost 3 bases, leaving 9 bases of the junction unmatched. The length of the CDR3 is 15 residues. Looked up from germline, CDR1 is SGHNT and CDR2 is YYREEE (reference sequence). Here the CDR3 reads CASSSPGQGFAEAFF. The CDR3 DNA is TGTGCCAGCAGCTCTCCGGGACAGGGTTTCGCTGAAGCTTTCTTT.

The CDR3 is CASMLDGDLQETQYF. The CDR3 coding sequence is TGTGCCAGCATGTTGGACGGGGACCTACAAGAGACCCAGTACTTC. The rearrangement links TRBV6-5 to TRBJ2-5, with D perhaps given as TRBD1 or TRBD2 (5 bases each). The CDR3 sequence is 15 residues long. The germline V gene has CDR1 MNHEY and CDR2 SVGAGI. V gave up 7 bases and J gave up 2 bases, with 17 bases separating them.

This chain uses TRBV9 with TRBJ1-5, with 7 bases lining up with TRBD1. The CDR3 is 13 amino acids. The germline gives CDR1 SGDLS, CDR2 YYNGEE. V shed 5 bases, J shed 4 bases, and the junction held 3 bases outside the gene matches. Written as DNA, the CDR3 is TGTGCCAGCAGTACGGGACAGAATCAGCCCCAGCATTTT. It translates to CASSTGQNQPQHF.

The V call is TRBV5-1, the J call TRBJ2-5; 7 nucleotides agree with TRBD1. V gave up 4 bases and J gave up 4 bases; unmatched junction bases: 1. Germline V lookup: CDR1 SGHRS, CDR2 YFSETQ. There are 12 residues in the CDR3. The CDR3 bases are TGCGCCAGCAGCCGGGACAGAGAGACCCAGTACTTC. This translates into CASSRDRETQYF. The full variable domain, rest sourced from reference TRBV5-1 and TRBJ2-5, is KAGVTQTPRYLIKTRGQQVTLSCSPISGHRSVSWYQQTPGQGLQFLFEYFSETQRNKGNFPGRFSGRQFSNSRSEMNVSTLELGDSALYLCASSRDRETQYFGPGTRLLVL.